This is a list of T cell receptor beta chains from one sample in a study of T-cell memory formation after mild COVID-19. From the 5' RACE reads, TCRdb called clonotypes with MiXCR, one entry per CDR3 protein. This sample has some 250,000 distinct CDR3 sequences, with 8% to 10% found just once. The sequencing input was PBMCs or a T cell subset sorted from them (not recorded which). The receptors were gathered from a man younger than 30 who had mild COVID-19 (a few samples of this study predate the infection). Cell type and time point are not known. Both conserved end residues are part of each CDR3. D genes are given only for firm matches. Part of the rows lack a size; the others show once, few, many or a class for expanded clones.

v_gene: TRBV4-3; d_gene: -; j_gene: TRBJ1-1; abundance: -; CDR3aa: CASSQALAATEAFF; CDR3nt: TGCGCCAGCAGCCAGGCCCTCGCGGCCACTGAAGCTTTCTTT
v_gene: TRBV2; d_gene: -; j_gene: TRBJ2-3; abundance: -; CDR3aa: CASVRLRGTDTQYF; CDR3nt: TGTGCCAGCGTTAGGTTACGGGGCACAGATACGCAGTATTTT
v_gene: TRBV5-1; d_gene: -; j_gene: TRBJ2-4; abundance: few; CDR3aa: CASSGWSNGDIQYF; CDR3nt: TGCGCCAGCAGCGGATGGAGTAACGGGGACATTCAGTACTTC
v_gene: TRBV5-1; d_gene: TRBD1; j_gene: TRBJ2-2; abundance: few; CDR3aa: CASSLTGGRGTGELFF; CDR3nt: TGCGCCAGCAGCCTGACAGGGGGTCGTGGCACCGGGGAGCTGTTTTTT
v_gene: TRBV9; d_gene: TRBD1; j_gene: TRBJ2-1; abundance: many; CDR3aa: CASRPTGGQRNEQFF; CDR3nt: TGTGCCAGCAGGCCGACAGGGGGCCAAAGGAATGAGCAGTTCTTC
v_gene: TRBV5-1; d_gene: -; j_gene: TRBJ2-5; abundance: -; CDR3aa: CASSSTAGHAETQYF; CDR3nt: TGCGCCAGCAGCTCGACTGCGGGCCACGCAGAGACCCAGTACTTC
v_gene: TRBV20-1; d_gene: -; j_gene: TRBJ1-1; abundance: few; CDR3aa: CSAMKQGNTEAFF; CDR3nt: TGCAGTGCCATGAAACAGGGGAACACTGAAGCTTTCTTT
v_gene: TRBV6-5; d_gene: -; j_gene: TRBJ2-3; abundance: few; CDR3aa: CASRFRQEDTQYF; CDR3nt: TGTGCCAGCAGGTTCCGACAGGAAGATACGCAGTATTTT
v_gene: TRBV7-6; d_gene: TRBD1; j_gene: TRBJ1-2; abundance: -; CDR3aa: CASSSPDRGYGYTF; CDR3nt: TGTGCCAGCAGTTCTCCGGACAGGGGCTATGGCTACACCTTC
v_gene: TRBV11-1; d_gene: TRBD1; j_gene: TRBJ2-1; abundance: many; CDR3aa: CASSKQGGPYNEQFF; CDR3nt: TGTGCCAGCAGCAAACAGGGGGGCCCATACAATGAGCAGTTCTTC
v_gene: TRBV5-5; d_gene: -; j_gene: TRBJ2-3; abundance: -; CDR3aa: CASCGGGSGDTQYF; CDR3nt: TGTGCCAGCTGTGGTGGGGGGTCGGGAGATACGCAGTATTTT
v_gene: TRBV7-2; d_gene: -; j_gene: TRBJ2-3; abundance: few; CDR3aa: CASSQPKGWGGADTQYF; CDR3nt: TGTGCCAGCAGCCAGCCGAAGGGTTGGGGGGGGGCCGATACGCAGTATTTT
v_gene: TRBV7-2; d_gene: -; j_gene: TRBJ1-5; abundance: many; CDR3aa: CASSLVVDPHQPQHF; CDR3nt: TGTGCCAGCAGCTTAGTAGTGGACCCCCATCAGCCCCAGCATTTT
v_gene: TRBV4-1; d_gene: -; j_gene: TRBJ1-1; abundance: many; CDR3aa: CASSQGPPGGTEAFF; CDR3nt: TGCGCCAGCAGCCAAGGACCACCAGGAGGCACTGAAGCTTTCTTT
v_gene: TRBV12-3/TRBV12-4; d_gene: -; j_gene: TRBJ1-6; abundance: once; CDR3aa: CASRSRDGYNSPLHF; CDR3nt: TGTGCCAGCCGTTCTAGGGACGGATATAATTCACCCCTCCACTTT
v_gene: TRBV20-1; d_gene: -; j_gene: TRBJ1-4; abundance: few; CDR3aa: CSASWGSNEKLFF; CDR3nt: TGCAGTGCTAGTTGGGGTTCTAATGAAAAACTGTTTTTT
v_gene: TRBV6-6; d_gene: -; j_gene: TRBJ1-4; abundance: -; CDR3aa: CASSYREGVTNEKLFF; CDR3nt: TGTGCCAGCAGTTATAGGGAGGGGGTCACTAATGAAAAACTGTTTTTT
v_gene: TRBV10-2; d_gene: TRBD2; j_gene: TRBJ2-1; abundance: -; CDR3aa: CASRGSGGARYNEQFF; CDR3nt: TGCGCCAGCAGGGGGAGCGGGGGGGCCCGGTACAATGAGCAGTTCTTC
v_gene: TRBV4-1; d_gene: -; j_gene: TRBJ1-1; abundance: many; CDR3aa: CASSQPTGGTEAFF; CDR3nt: TGCGCCAGCAGCCAACCGACGGGGGGCACTGAAGCTTTCTTT
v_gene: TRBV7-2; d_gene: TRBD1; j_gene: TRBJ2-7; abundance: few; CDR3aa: CASSLALAGGVREQYF; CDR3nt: TGTGCCAGCAGCTTAGCGTTGGCAGGGGGTGTGAGGGAGCAGTACTTC
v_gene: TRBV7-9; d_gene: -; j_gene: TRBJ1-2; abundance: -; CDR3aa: CASSLEGVAVYGYTF; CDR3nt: TGTGCCAGCAGCTTAGAGGGAGTGGCGGTCTATGGCTACACCTTC
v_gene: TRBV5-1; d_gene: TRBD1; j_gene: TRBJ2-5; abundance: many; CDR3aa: CASSLGSKTGETQYF; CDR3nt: TGCGCCAGCAGCTTGGGGTCCAAGACAGGGGAGACCCAGTACTTC
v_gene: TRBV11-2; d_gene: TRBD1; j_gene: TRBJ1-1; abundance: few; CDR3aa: CASSLPRTGSNTEAFF; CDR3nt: TGTGCCAGCAGCTTACCACGGACAGGGTCAAACACTGAAGCTTTCTTT
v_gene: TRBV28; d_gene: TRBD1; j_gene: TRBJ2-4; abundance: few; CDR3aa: CASSLPTGLQRNIQYF; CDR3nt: TGTGCCAGCAGTCTTCCGACAGGGCTCCAACGGAACATTCAGTACTTC
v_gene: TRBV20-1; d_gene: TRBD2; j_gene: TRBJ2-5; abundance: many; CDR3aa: CSAISTSGAQETQYF; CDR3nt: TGCAGTGCTATCTCGACTAGCGGGGCGCAAGAGACCCAGTACTTC
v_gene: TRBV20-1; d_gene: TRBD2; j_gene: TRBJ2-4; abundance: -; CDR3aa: CSARDRGGANIQYF; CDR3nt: TGCAGTGCTAGAGATCGCGGGGGGGCCAACATTCAGTACTTC
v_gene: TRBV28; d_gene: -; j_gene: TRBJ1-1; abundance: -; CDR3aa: CASSPPTGNGNTEAFF; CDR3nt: TGTGCCAGCAGCCCCCCCACAGGCAATGGGAACACTGAAGCTTTCTTT
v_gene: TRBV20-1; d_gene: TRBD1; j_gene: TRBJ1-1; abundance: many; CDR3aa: CRADRGGGTEAFF; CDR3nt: TGCAGAGCAGACAGGGGGGGTGGTACTGAAGCTTTCTTT
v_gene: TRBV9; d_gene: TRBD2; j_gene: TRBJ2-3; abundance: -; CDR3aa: CASSGLGRGVDTQYF; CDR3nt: TGTGCCAGCAGCGGCTTGGGGCGGGGGGTTGATACGCAGTATTTT
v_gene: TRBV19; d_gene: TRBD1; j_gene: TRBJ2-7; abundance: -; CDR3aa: CASSVLGQGSAEQYF; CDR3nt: TGTGCCAGTAGTGTCTTGGGACAGGGGTCTGCCGAGCAGTACTTC
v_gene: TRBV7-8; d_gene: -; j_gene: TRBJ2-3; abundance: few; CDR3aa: CASSQNLDTQYF; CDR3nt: TGTGCCAGCAGCCAAAACTTAGATACGCAGTATTTT
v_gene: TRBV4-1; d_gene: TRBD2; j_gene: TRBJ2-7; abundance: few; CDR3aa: CASSEGTSGGIYEQYF; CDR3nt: TGCGCCAGCAGCGAAGGGACTAGCGGGGGGATCTACGAGCAGTACTTC
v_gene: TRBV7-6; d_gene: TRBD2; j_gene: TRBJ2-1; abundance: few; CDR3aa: CASSWEGLAGGRFDNEQFF; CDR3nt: TGTGCCAGCAGCTGGGAAGGACTAGCGGGGGGGAGATTTGACAATGAGCAGTTCTTC
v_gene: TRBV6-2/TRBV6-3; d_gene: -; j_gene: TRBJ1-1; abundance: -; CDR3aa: CASSFVFTGTEAFF; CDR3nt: TGTGCCAGCAGTTTCGTCTTTACAGGGACTGAAGCTTTCTTT
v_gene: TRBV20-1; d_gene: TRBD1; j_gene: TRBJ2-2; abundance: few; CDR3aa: CSARDTRQGGTGELFF; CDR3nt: TGCAGTGCTAGAGACACGCGACAGGGCGGAACCGGGGAGCTGTTTTTT
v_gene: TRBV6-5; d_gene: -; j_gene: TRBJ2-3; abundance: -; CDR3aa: CASSSVAGTDTQYF; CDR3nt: TGTGCCAGCAGTTCGGTCGCTGGGACAGATACGCAGTATTTT
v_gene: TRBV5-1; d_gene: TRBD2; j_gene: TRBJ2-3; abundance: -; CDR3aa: CASSFGLAGNSDTQYF; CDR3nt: TGCGCCAGCAGCTTCGGACTAGCGGGGAATTCAGATACGCAGTATTTT
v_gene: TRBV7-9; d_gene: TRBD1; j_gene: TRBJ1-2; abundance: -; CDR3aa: CASSPRQGLGGYTF; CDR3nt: TGTGCCAGCAGCCCTAGACAGGGGCTTGGGGGCTACACCTTC
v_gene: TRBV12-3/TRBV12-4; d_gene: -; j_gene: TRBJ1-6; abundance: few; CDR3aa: CASSLEVRSPLHF; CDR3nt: TGTGCCAGCAGTTTAGAAGTCAGGTCACCCCTCCACTTT
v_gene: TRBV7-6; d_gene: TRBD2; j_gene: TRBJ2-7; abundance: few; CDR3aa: CASSFGTSDEQYF; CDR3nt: TGTGCCAGCAGCTTCGGGACTAGTGACGAGCAGTACTTC
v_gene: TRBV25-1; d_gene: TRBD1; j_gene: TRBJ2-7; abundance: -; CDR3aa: CASSLGTATYEQYF; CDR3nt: TGTGCCAGCAGTCTCGGGACAGCCACCTACGAGCAGTACTTC
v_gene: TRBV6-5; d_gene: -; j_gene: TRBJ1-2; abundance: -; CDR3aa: CASSNPGRASTF; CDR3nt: TGTGCCAGCAGTAACCCGGGACGCGCGTCCACCTTC
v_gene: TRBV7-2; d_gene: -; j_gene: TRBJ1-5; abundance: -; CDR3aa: CASSPVQGSNQPQHF; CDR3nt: TGTGCCAGCAGCCCCGTCCAGGGTAGCAATCAGCCCCAGCATTTT
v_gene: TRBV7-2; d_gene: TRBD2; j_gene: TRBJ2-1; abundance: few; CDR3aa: CASSLWWTSGYNEQFF; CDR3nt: TGTGCCAGCAGCTTATGGTGGACTAGCGGGTACAATGAGCAGTTCTTC
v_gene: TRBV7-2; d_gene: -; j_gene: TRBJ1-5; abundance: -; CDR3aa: CASGPDSNQPQHF; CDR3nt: TGTGCCAGCGGTCCGGACAGCAATCAGCCCCAGCATTTT
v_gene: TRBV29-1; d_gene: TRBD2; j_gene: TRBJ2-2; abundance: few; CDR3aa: CSVRTRNTGELFF; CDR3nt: TGCAGCGTCCGGACTAGGAACACCGGGGAGCTGTTTTTT
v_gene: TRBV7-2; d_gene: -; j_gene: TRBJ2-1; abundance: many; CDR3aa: CASSSGLNEQFF; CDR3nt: TGTGCCAGCAGCTCCGGACTCAATGAGCAGTTCTTC
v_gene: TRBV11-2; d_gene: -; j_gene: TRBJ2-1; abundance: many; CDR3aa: CASSPTGDEQFF; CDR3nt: TGTGCCAGCAGCCCCACCGGGGATGAGCAGTTCTTC
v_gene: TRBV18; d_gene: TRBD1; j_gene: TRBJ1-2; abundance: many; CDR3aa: CASSPWTGGYGYTF; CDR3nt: TGTGCCAGCTCACCTTGGACAGGGGGCTATGGCTACACCTTC
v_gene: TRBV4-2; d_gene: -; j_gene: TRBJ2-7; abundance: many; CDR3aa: CASSPEGYEQYF; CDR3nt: TGTGCCAGCAGCCCCGAGGGCTACGAGCAGTACTTC
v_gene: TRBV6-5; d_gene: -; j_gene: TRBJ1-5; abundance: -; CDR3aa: CASRRRVEQPQHF; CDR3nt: TGTGCCAGCAGGAGGCGGGTGGAGCAGCCCCAGCATTTT
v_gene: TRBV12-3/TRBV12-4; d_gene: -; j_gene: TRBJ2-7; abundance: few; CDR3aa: CASGVPHEQYF; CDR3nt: TGTGCCAGCGGGGTACCGCACGAGCAGTACTTC
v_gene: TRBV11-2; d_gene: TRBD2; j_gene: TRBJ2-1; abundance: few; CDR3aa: CASHLSGGLYNEQFF; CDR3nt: TGTGCCAGCCACCTTAGCGGGGGATTATACAATGAGCAGTTCTTC
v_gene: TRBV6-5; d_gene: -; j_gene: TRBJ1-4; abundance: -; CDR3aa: CASSYSILVGHLNEKLFF; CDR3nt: TGTGCCAGCAGTTACTCGATACTTGTGGGACATCTTAATGAAAAACTGTTTTTT
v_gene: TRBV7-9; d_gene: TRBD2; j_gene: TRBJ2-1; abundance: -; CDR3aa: CASSLSGGGYNEQFF; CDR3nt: TGTGCCAGCAGCCTTAGCGGGGGAGGGTACAATGAGCAGTTCTTC
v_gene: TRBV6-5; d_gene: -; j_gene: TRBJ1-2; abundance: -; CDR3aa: CASSLLSRTAPRVGYTF; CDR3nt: TGTGCCAGCAGCCTCCTCAGCCGGACAGCTCCAAGGGTCGGCTACACCTTC
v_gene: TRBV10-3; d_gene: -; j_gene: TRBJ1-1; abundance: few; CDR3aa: CAISEGVRGPEAFF; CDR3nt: TGTGCCATCAGTGAGGGGGTTCGGGGCCCCGAAGCTTTCTTT
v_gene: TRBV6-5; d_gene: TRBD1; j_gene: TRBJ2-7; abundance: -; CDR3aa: CASSHGQGPYEQYF; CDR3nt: TGTGCCAGCAGCCACGGACAGGGGCCCTACGAGCAGTACTTC